Presented here are 11 T cell receptor beta chains from one specimen sequenced in a study of beta chain features in type 1 diabetes. Broader study findings: The study found moderately but significantly shorter TCRB CDR3s in all four CD4+ subsets of Type 1 diabetes patients.

The antigens these receptors bind are not known. Of the isolated RNA, all was reverse transcribed, and so the sequenced material was expressed TCRB transcripts. Data came from immunoSEQ multiplex PCR; TCRdb stores just in-frame clones and leaves some out. The sample yields approximately 100,000 clones, about 26% seen once. The specimen sequenced was central memory CD4+ T cells from blood. The origin of the receptors is a young woman with type 1 diabetes.

A few counts support this clone. The rearrangement joins TRBV29-1 to TRBJ1-2, with 7 bases that match TRBD1. V shed 6 bases, J shed 9 bases, and the junction held 10 bases outside the gene matches. The CDR3 covers 12 residues. CDR1 and CDR2 (germline): SQVTM, ANQGSEA. The DNA of the CDR3 is TGCAGCGTGGGGACAGATACCTTCAGCTACACCTTC. It codes for CSVGTDTFSYTF.

This rearrangement joins TRBV5-4 to TRBJ2-5; 9 bases line up with TRBD2. The J segment lost 5 bases and the V segment lost 0 bases, leaving 11 bases of the junction unmatched. The V gene's germline CDR1 is SGHNT and CDR2 YYREEE (reference sequence). This CDR3 is 17 amino acids long. The CDR3 DNA reads TGTGCCAGCAGCTTGGCCGGCGGCGGGAGGGCCGTGGAGACCCAGTACTTC. It is translated as CASSLAGGGRAVETQYF.

The rearrangement links TRBV28 to TRBJ1-2; TRBD1 agrees at 7 bases. Unmatched junction bases numbered 6, after V lost 4 bases and J lost 4 bases. The CDR3 extends over 14 amino acids. Germline CDR1 reads MDHEN; CDR2 reads SYDVKM. The DNA of the CDR3 is TGTGCCAGCAGTTCGAAGGGGGCACCCTATGGCTACACCTTC. Its translation is CASSSKGAPYGYTF.

There are a few counts of this clone. The V gene is TRBV11-3, the J gene TRBJ2-1, with 11 bases fitting TRBD2. The V and J ends lost 5 bases and 5 bases, in that order; junction bases with no gene match: 5. There are 15 residues in the CDR3. CDR1 is SGHNT and CDR2 is YENEEA in the germline V gene. The CDR3 spells CASSLTSGSDNEQFF. The DNA of the CDR3 is TGTGCCAGCAGCCTTACTAGCGGGAGCGACAATGAGCAGTTCTTC.

This chain joins TRBV7-8 and TRBJ2-7; D is possibly TRBD1 (6 bases). This CDR3 spans 15 amino acids. Germline V gene data show CDR1 as SGHVS and CDR2 as FQNEAQ. The germline V and J ends were trimmed by 1 base and 3 bases, with 13 bases remaining between them. Here the CDR3 reads CASSLGTAMYYEQYF. CDR3 nucleotides: TGTGCCAGCAGCTTAGGGACAGCGATGTACTACGAGCAGTACTTC. Based on the CDR3 plus reference TRBV7-8 and TRBJ2-7, the full variable domain is GAGVSQSPRYKVAKRGQDVALRCDPISGHVSLFWYQQALGQGPEFLTYFQNEAQLDKSGLPSDRFFAERPEGSVSTLKIQRTQQEDSAVYLCASSLGTAMYYEQYFGPGTRLTVT.

The rearrangement uses TRBV7-2 and TRBJ2-5; 7 positions match TRBD2. The CDR3 consists of 15 residues. From germline, CDR1 is SGHTA and CDR2 FQGNSA. V shed 3 bases and J 2 bases; nucleotides not matched to a gene: 6. In DNA, the CDR3 is TGTGCCAGCAGCTTTGGCGGGAGTCGGCAAGAGACCCAGTACTTC. As protein: CASSFGGSRQETQYF.

This clone came up a few times. The chain combines TRBV9 with TRBJ2-2, with TRBD2 matching over 7 bases. The CDR3 covers 14 residues. The germline gives CDR1 SGDLS, CDR2 YYNGEE. After removal of 7 bases from V and 7 bases from J, the junction contained 10 bases not matched to a gene. CDR3 nucleotides: TGTGCCAGCCAGGCGGGAGATCTCTTCGGGGAGCTGTTTTTT. It is translated as CASQAGDLFGELFF.

A few counts support this clone. The chain recombines TRBV6-1 with TRBJ1-5; the match to TRBD1 covers 9 bases. Germline trimming cut 4 bases from V and 7 bases from J; bases unmatched to any gene: 11. Germline assignment: CDR1 MNHNS and CDR2 SASEGT. CDR3 size: 16 residues. CDR3 sequence: CASSAGTGQGGQPQHF. The CDR3, as DNA: TGTGCCAGCAGTGCGGGAACGGGACAGGGAGGCCAGCCCCAGCATTTT.

CDR3 in DNA: TGTGCCAGCAGCCCTGGGACAGGGGGACTCGATGGCTACACCTTC. Residues: CASSPGTGGLDGYTF. The chain employs TRBV7-9 and TRBJ1-2, with TRBD1 matching 11 bases. The V and J ends lost 5 bases and 6 bases, in that order; junction bases with no gene match: 8. The germline CDR1 and CDR2 sequences are SEHNR and FQNEAQ (reference sequence). The CDR3 runs 15 residues.

Written as DNA, the CDR3 is TGCGCCAGCAGCGTTTCTCTAAAAAGCGGGACTAGCACAGATACGCAGTATTTT. It yields the protein CASSVSLKSGTSTDTQYF. J is TRBJ2-3 and V is TRBV5-1, with 7 positions matching TRBD2. Germline assignment: CDR1 SGHRS and CDR2 YFSETQ. This CDR3 is built from 18 residues. V lost 4 bases and J lost 0; bases outside the gene matches: 14.

This clone was counted only a few times. The J gene is TRBJ2-7, the V gene TRBV5-1, with D possibly TRBD2 on 5 matching bases. Germline values: CDR1 SGHRS, CDR2 YFSETQ. V gave up 0 bases and J gave up 0 bases, with 7 bases separating them. CDR3 size: 14 residues. CDR3: CASSLAGDSYEQYF. The DNA for the CDR3 is TGCGCCAGCAGCTTGGCCGGGGACTCCTACGAGCAGTACTTC.